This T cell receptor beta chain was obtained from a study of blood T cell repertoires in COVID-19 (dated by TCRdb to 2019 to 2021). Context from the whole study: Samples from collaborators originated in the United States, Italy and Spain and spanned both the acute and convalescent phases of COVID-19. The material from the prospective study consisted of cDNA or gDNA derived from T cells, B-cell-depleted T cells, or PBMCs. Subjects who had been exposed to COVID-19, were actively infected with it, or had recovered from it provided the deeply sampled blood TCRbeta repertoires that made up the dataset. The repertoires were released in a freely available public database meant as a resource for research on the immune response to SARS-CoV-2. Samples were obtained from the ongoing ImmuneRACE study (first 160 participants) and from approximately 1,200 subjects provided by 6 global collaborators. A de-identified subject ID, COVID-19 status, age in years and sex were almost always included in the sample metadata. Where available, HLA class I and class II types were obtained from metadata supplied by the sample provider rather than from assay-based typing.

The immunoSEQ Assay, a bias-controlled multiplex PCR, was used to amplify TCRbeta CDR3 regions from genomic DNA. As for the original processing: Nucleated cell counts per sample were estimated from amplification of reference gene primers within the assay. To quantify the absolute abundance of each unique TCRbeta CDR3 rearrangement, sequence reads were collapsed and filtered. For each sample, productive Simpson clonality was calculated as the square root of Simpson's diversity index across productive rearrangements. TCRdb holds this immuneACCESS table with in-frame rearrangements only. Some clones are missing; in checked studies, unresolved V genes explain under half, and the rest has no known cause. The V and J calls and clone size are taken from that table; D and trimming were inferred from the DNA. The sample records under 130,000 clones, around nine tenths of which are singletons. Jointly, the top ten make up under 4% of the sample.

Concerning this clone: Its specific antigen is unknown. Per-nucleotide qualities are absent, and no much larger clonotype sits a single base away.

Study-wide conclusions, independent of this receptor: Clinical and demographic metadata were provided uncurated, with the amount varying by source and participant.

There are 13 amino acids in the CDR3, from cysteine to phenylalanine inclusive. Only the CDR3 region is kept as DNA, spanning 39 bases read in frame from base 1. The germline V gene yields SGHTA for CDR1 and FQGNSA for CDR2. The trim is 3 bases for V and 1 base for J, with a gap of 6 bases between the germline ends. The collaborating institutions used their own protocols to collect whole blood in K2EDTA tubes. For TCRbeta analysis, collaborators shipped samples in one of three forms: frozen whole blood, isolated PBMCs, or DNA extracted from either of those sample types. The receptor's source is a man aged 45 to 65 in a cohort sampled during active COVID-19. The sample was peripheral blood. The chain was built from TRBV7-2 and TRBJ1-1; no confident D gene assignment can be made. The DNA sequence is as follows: TGTGCCAGCAGCTTGCGGGAGAACACTGAAGCTTTCTTT. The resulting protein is CASSLRENTEAFF.